This T cell receptor beta chain was profiled in a study of cytomegalovirus exposure and HLA in healthy donors. The table came from immunoSEQ multiplex PCR; TCRdb's copy has only in-frame clones and leaves some out. The table records roughly 140,000 clones, 91% of them present only once. In germline, CDR1 is PRHDT, CDR2 FYEKMQ (reference sequence). Trimming at V came to 3 bases and at J to 6 bases, leaving 4 bases not matched to a gene. The CDR3 length is 14 residues. The sequenced sample consisted of PBMCs. This TCR derives from a man aged 18 to 30 in good health and CMV-seronegative. This chain links TRBV13 with TRBJ1-2; 10 bases map to TRBD1. The CDR3 sequence: CASSLGQGIDGYTF. CDR3 DNA sequence: TGTGCCAGCAGCTTGGGACAGGGGATAGATGGCTACACCTTC. The entire variable domain, with the rest obtained from reference TRBV13 and TRBJ1-2, is as follows: AAGVIQSPRHLIKEKRETATLKCYPIPRHDTVYWYQQGPGQDPQFLISFYEKMQSDKGSIPDRFSAQQFSDYHSELNMSSLELGDSALYFCASSLGQGIDGYTFGSGTRLTVV.